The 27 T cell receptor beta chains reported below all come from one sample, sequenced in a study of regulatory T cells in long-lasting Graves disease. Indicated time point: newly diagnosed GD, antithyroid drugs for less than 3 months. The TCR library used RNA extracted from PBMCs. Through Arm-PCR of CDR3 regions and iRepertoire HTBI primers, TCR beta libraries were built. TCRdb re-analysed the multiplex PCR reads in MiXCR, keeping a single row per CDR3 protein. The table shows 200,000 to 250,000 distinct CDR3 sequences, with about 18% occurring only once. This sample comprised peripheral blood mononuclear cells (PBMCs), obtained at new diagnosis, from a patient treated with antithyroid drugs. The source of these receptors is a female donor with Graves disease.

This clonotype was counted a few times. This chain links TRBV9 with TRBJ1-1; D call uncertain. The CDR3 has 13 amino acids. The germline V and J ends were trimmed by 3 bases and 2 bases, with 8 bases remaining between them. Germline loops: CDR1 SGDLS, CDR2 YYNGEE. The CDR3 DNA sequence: TGTGCCAGCAGCGCCCCACCAAACACTGAAGCTTTCTTT. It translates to CASSAPPNTEAFF. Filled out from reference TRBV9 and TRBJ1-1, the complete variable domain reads DSGVTQTPKHLITATGQRVTLRCSPRSGDLSVYWYQQSLDQGLQFLIQYYNGEERAKGNILERFSAQQFPDLHSELNLSSLELGDSALYFCASSAPPNTEAFFGQGTRLTVV.

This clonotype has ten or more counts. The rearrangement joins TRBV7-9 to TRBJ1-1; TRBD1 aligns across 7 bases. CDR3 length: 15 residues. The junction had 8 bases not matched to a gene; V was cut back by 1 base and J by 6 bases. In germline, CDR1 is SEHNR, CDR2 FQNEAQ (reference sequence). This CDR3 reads CASSLGIRGRPEAFF. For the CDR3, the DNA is TGTGCCAGCAGCTTAGGGATAAGGGGGCGCCCTGAAGCTTTCTTT.

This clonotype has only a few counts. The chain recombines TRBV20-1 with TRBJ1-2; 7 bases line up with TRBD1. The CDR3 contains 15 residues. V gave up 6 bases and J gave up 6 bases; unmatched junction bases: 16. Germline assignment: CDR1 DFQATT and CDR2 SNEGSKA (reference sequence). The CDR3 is CSASSGTAPGDGYTF. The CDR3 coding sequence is TGCAGTGCCTCCTCAGGGACAGCCCCCGGGGATGGCTACACCTTC.

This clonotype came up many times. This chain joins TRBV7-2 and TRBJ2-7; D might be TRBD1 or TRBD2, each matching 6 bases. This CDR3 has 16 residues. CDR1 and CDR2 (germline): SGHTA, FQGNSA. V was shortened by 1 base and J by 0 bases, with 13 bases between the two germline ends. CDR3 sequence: CASSLVGAGSSYEQYF. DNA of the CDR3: TGTGCCAGCAGCTTAGTGGGGGCCGGGAGCTCCTACGAGCAGTACTTC.

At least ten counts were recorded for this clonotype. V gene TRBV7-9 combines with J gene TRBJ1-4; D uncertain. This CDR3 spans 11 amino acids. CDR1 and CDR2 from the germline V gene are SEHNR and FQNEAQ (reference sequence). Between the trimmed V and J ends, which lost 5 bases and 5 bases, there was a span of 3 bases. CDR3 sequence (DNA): TGTGCCAGCAGCATCAATGAAAAACTGTTTTTT. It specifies CASSINEKLFF.

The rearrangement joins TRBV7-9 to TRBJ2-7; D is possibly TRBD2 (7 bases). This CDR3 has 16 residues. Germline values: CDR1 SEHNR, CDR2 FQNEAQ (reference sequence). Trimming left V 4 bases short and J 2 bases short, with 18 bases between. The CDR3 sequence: CASSSGGRGFAYEQYF. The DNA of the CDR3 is TGTGCCAGCAGCTCGGGAGGCAGGGGATTCGCCTACGAGCAGTACTTC. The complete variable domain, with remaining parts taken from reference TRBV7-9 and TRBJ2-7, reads DTGVSQNPRHKITKRGQNVTFRCDPISEHNRLYWYRQTLGQGPEFLTYFQNEAQLEKSRLLSDRFSAERPKGSFSTLEIQRTEQGDSAMYLCASSSGGRGFAYEQYFGPGTRLTVT.

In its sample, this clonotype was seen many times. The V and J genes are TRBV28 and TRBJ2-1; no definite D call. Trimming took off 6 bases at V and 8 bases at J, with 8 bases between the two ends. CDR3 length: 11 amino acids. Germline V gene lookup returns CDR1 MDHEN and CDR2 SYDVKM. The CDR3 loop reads CASRTGDEQFF. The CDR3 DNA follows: TGTGCCAGCAGGACGGGTGATGAGCAGTTCTTC.

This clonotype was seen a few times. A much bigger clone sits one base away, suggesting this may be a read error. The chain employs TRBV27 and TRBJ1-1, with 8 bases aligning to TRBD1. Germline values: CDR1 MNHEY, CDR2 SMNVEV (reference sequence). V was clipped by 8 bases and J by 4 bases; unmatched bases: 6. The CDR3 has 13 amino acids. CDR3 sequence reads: CASAQQGATEAFF. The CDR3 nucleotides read TGTGCCAGCGCACAGCAGGGGGCCACTGAAGCTTTCTTT.

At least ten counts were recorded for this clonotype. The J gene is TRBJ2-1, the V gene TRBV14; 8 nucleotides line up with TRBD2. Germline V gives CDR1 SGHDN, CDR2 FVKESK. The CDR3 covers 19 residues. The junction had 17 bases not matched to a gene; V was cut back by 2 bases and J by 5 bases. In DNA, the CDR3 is TGTGCCAGCAGCCAAAGGCTAGCGGGCCTCCCTTGGGGCCACAATGAGCAGTTCTTC. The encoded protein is CASSQRLAGLPWGHNEQFF.

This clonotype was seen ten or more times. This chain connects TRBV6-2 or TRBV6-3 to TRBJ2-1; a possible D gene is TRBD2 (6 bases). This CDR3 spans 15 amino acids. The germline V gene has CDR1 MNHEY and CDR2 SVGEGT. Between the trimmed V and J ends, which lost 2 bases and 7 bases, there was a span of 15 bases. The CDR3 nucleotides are TGTGCCAGCAGTTACCCGCGCGGGGCGGAGAATGAGCAGTTCTTC. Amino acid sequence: CASSYPRGAENEQFF.

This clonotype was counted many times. The CDR3 here is CASSYGQGNTEAFF. The CDR3 bases are TGTGCCAGCAGCTATGGACAGGGGAACACTGAAGCTTTCTTT. J is TRBJ1-1 and V is TRBV7-9; TRBD1 agrees at 8 bases. The CDR3 is 14 amino acids. The junction had 2 bases not matched to a gene; V was cut back by 4 bases and J by 1 base. Germline loops: CDR1 SEHNR, CDR2 FQNEAQ (reference sequence).

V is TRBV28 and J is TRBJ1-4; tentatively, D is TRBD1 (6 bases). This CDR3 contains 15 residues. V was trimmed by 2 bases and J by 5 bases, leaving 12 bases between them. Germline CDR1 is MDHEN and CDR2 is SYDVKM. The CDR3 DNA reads TGTGCCAGCAGTTTAACCAGGGACACCAATGAAAAACTGTTTTTT. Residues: CASSLTRDTNEKLFF.

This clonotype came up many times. CDR3 region: CASTRDLTDTQYF. In DNA form, the CDR3 reads TGTGCCAGCACTCGAGATCTTACAGATACGCAGTATTTT. The genes are TRBV6-2 or TRBV6-3 and TRBJ2-3; D not certain. The germline V gene encodes CDR1 MNHEY and CDR2 SVGEGT. There are 13 residues in the CDR3. Trimming left V 7 bases short and J 3 bases short, with 11 bases between.

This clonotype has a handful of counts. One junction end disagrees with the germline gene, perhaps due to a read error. As DNA, the CDR3 is TGTGCCAGCAGCCTCCGACAGGCCGAACTCCTCTTC. Residues: CASSLRQAELLF. The chain recombines TRBV9 with TRBJ2-1; perhaps TRBD1 as D (6 bases). CDR3 length: 12 amino acids. The germline gives CDR1 SGDLS, CDR2 YYNGEE.

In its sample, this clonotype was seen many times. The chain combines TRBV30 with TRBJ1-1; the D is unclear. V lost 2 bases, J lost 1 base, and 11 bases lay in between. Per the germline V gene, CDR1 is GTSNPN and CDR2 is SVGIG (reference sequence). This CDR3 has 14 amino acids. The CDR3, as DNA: TGTGCCTGGAGTCGAAAACACACGAACACTGAAGCTTTCTTT. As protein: CAWSRKHTNTEAFF.

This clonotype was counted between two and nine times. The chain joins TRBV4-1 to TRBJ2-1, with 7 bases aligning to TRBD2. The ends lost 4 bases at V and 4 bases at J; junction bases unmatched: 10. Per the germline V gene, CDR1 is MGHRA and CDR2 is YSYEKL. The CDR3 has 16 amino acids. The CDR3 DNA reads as TGCGCCAGCAGCCTCAGCGGGGCGGGAGCGTACAATGAGCAGTTCTTC. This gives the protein CASSLSGAGAYNEQFF.

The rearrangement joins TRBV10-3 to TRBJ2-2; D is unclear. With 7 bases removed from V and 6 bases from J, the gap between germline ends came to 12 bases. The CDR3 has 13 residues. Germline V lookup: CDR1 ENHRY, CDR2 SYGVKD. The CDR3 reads CAINRPESGELFF. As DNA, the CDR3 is TGTGCCATCAACCGACCCGAATCCGGGGAGCTGTTTTTT.

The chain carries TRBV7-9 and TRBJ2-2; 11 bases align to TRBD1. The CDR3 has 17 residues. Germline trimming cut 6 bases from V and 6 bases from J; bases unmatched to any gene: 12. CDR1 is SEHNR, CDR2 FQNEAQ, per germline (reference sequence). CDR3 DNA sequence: TGTGCCAGCAGGGACACGTACGGGACAGGGGGGTCCGGGGAGCTGTTTTTT. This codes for CASRDTYGTGGSGELFF.

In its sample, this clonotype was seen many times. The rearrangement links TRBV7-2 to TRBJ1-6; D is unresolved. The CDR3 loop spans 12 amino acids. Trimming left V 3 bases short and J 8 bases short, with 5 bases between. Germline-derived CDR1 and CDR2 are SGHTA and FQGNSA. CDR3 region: CASSFADSPLHF. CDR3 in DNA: TGTGCCAGCAGCTTCGCCGATTCACCCCTCCACTTT.

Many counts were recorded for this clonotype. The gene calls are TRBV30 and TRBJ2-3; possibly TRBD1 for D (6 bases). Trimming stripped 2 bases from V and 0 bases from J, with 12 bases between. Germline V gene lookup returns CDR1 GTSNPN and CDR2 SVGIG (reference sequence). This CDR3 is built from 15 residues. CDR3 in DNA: TGTGCCTGGAGTCCCGGGACAACTAGCACAGATACGCAGTATTTT. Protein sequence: CAWSPGTTSTDTQYF.

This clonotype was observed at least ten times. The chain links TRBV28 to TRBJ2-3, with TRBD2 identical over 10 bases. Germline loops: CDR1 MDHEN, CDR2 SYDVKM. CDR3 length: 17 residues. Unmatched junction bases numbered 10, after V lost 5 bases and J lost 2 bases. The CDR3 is CASSPSLTSGHTDTQYF. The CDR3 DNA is TGTGCCAGCAGTCCCTCACTGACTAGCGGGCACACAGATACGCAGTATTTT. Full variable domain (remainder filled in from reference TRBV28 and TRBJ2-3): DVKVTQSSRYLVKRTGEKVFLECVQDMDHENMFWYRQDPGLGLRLIYFSYDVKMKEKGDIPEGYSVSREKKERFSLILESASTNQTSMYLCASSPSLTSGHTDTQYFGPGTRLTVL.

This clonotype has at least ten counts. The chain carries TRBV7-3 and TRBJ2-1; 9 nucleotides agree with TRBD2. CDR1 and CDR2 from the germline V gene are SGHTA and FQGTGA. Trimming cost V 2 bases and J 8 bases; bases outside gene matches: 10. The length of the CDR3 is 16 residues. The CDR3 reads CASSLYQREVLDEQFF. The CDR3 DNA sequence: TGTGCCAGCAGCTTATATCAGCGGGAGGTCTTGGATGAGCAGTTCTTC. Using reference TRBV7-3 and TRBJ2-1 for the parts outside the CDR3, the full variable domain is GAGVSQTPSNKVTEKGKYVELRCDPISGHTALYWYRQSLGQGPEFLIYFQGTGAADDSGLPNDRFFAVRPEGSVSTLKIQRTERGDSAVYLCASSLYQREVLDEQFFGPGTRLTVL.

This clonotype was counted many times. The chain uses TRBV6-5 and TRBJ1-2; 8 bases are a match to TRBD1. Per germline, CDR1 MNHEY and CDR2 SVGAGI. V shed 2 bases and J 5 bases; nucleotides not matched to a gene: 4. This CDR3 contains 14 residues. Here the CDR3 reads CASSYRQGAYGYTF. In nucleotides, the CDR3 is TGTGCCAGCAGTTACAGGCAGGGGGCGTATGGCTACACCTTC.

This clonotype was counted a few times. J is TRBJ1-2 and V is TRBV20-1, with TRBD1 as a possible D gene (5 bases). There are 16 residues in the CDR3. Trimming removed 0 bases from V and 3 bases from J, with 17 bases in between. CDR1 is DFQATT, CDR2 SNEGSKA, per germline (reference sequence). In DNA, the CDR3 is TGCAGTGCTAGAGATAAGAGAGCTCAGGGCGACTATGGCTACACCTTC. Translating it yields CSARDKRAQGDYGYTF.

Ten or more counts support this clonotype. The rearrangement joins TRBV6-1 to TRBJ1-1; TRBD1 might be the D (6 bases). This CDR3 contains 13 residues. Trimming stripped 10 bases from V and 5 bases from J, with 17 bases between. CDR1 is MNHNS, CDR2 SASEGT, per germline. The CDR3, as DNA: TGTGCCACCCGGCGGGGGGCGGTGACTGAAGCTTTCTTT. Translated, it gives CATRRGAVTEAFF.

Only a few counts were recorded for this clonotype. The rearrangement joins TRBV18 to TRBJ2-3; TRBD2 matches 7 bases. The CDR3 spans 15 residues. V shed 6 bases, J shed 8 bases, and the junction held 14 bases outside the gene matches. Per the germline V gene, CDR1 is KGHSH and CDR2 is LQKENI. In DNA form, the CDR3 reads TGTGCCAGCTCTCCCCCCTGGGGGGGGTCGGGTACGCAGTATTTT. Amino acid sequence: CASSPPWGGSGTQYF. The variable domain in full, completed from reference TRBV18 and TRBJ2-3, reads NAGVMQNPRHLVRRRGQEARLRCSPMKGHSHVYWYRQLPEEGLKFMVYLQKENIIDESGMPKERFSAEFPKEGPSILRIQQVVRGDSAAYFCASSPPWGGSGTQYFGPGTRLTVL.

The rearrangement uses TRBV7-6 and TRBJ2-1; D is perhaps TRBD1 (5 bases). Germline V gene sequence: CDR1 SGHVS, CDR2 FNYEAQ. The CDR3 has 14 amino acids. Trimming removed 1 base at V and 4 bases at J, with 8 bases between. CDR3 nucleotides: TGTGCCAGCAGCTTAGAGGCAGGGTACAATGAGCAGTTCTTC. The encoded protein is CASSLEAGYNEQFF.